Following are 4 T cell receptor beta chains from one sample sequenced in a study of CD8 T cells in ankylosing spondylitis. TCRdb passed the 5' RACE reads through MiXCR, listing each CDR3 protein once. The table shows over 110,000 distinct CDR3 sequences, with 7% to 10% occurring only once. Source material: synovial fluid, either unsorted or a sorted T cell fraction (not recorded which). Every receptor here comes from a male donor with ankylosing spondylitis.

This clonotype has just a few counts. This chain uses TRBV18 with TRBJ1-1, with no clear D. The CDR3 runs to 13 residues. Germline CDR1 reads KGHSH; CDR2 reads LQKENI. V shed 6 bases and J shed 1 base, with 9 bases lying between them. The CDR3: CASSSNPNTEAFF. The CDR3 coding sequence is TGTGCCAGCTCTAGCAATCCGAACACTGAAGCTTTCTTT.

In its sample, this clonotype was seen a few times. The CDR3 reads CASSLGGQPAGYGYTF. The CDR3 bases are TGTGCCAGCAGCTTGGGCGGACAGCCCGCTGGGTATGGCTACACCTTC. The genes are TRBV5-8 and TRBJ1-2; D possibly corresponds to TRBD1 (6 bases). This CDR3 comprises 16 residues. CDR1 and CDR2 from the germline V gene are SGHTS and YDEGEE. V dropped 0 bases and J dropped 5 bases, with 17 bases sitting between them.

This clonotype was observed many times. The V gene is TRBV2, the J gene TRBJ1-1, with D maybe TRBD1 (5 bases). The CDR3 extends over 13 amino acids. Germline CDR1 SNHLY, CDR2 FYNNEI. V lost 2 bases, J lost 4 bases, and 8 bases lay in between. The CDR3 here is CASSEYGGTEAFF. The CDR3 DNA reads TGTGCCAGCAGTGAATACGGGGGCACTGAAGCTTTCTTT.

This clonotype was counted only a few times. The chain combines TRBV9 with TRBJ2-7; D possibly corresponds to TRBD2 (6 bases). The ends were cut back, 0 bases at V and 6 bases at J, with 19 bases in the middle. The germline gives CDR1 SGDLS, CDR2 YYNGEE. This CDR3 region has 16 residues. For the CDR3, the DNA is TGTGCCAGCAGCGTAGGAGTCGGGACTGCTGCCCTCGAGCAGTACTTC. Its translation: CASSVGVGTAALEQYF.